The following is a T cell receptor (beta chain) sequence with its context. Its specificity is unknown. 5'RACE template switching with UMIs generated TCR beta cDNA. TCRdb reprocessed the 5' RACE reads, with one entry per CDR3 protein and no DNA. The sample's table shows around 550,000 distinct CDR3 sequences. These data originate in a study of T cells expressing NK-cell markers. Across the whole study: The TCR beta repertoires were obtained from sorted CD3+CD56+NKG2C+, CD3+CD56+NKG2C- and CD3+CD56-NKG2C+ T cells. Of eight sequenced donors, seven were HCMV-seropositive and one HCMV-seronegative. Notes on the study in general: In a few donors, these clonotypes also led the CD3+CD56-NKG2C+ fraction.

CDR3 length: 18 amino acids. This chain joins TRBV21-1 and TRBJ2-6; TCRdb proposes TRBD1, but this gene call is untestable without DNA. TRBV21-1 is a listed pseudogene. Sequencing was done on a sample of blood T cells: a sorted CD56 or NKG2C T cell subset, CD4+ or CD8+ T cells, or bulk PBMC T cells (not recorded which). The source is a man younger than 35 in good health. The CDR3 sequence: CASRNPGQEETGANVLTF.